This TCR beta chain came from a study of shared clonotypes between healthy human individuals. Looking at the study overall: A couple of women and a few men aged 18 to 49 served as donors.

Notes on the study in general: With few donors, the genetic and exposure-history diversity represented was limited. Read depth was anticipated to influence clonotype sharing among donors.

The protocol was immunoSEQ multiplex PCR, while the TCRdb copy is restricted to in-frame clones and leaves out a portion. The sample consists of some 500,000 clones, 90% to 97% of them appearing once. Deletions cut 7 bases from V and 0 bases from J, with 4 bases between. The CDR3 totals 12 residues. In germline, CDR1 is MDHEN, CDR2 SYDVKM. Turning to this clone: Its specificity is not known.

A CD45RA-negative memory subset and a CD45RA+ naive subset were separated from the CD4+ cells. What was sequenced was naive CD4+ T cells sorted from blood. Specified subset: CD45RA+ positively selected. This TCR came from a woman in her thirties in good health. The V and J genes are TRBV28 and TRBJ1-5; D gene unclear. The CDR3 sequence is CASTRSNQPQHF. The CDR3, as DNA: TGTGCCAGCACACGTAGCAATCAGCCCCAGCATTTT.